This paragraph reports one T cell receptor beta chain. Antigen unknown. The data originate from a study of T cell responses to AZD1222 COVID-19 vaccine. Study-wide results and limits: Seropositive status at baseline applied to only five or six AZD1222 recipients. None of the repertoires were sampled until the peak T cell response had passed.

The data were produced by immunoSEQ multiplex PCR, yet TCRdb's version contains in-frame clones alone and is incomplete. The sample has roughly 120,000 clones; about 90% are singletons. The V and J ends lost 9 bases and 0 bases respectively, with 8 bases between them. Germline CDR1 MDHEN, CDR2 SYDVKM. This CDR3 spans 12 amino acids. The receptor comes from an adult in good health. The chain uses TRBV28 and TRBJ2-5; D remains unclear. The input for sequencing was peripheral blood, taken on day 0 of AZD1222 vaccination. Written as DNA, the CDR3 is TGTGCCAGTAAACAAAACCAAGAGACCCAGTACTTC. Translated: CASKQNQETQYF.